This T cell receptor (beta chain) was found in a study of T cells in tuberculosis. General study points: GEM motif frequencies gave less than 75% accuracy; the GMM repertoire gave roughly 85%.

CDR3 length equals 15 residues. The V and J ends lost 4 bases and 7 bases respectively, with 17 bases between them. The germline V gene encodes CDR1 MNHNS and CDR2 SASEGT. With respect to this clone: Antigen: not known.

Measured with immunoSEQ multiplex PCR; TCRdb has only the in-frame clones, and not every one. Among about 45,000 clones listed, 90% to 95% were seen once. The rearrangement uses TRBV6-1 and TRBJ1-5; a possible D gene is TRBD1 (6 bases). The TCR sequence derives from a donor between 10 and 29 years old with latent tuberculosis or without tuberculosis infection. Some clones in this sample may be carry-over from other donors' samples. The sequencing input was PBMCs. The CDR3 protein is CASSALDSYPQPQHF. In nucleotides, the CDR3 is TGTGCCAGCAGTGCTTTGGACAGCTATCCGCAGCCCCAGCATTTT.